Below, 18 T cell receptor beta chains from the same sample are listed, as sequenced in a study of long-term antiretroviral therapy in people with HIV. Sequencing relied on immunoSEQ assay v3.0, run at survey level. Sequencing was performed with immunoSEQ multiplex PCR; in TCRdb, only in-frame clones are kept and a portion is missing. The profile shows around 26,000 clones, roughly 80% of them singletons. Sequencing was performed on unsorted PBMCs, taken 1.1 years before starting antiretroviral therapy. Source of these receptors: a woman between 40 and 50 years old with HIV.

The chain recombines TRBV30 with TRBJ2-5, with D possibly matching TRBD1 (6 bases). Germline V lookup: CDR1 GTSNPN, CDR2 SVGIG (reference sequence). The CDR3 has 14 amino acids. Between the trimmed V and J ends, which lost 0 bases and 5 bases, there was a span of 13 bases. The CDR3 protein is CAWSVVAGAETQYF. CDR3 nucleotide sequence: TGTGCCTGGAGTGTGGTGGCAGGGGCGGAGACCCAGTACTTC.

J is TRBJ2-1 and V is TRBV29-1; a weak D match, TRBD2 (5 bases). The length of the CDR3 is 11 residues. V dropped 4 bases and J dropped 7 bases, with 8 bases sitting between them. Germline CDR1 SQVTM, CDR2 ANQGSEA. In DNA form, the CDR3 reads TGCAGCGTTGGTAGCGTAAATGAGCAGTTCTTC. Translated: CSVGSVNEQFF.

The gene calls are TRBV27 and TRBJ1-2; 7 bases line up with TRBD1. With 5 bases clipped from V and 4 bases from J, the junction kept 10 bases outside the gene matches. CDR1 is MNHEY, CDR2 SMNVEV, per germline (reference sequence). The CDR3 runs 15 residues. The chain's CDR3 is CASSPQRDRVYGYTF. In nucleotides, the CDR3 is TGTGCCAGCAGTCCCCAGCGCGACAGGGTCTATGGCTACACCTTC.

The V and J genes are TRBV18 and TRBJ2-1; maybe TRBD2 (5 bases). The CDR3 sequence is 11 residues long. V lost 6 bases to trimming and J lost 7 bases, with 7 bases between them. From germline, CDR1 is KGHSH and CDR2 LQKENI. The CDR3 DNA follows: TGTGCCAGCTCGCGAGGGAATGAGCAGTTCTTC. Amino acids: CASSRGNEQFF.

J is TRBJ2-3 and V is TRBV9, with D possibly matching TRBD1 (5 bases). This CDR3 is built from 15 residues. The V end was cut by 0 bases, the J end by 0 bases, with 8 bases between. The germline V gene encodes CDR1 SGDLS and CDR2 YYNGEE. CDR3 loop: CASSVVPGSTDTQYF. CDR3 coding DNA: TGTGCCAGCAGCGTAGTTCCAGGGAGCACAGATACGCAGTATTTT.

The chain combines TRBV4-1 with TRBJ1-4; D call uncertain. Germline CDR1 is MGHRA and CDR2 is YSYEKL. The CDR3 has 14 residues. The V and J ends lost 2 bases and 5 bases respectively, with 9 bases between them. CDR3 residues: CASSQRSINEKLFF. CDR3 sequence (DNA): TGCGCCAGCAGCCAAAGGTCCATAAATGAAAAACTGTTTTTT.

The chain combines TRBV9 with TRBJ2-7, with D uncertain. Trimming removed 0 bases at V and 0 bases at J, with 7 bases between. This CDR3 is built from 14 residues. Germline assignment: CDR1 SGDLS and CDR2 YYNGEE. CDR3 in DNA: TGTGCCAGCAGCGTAGAGGTCAGCTCCTACGAGCAGTACTTC. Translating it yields CASSVEVSSYEQYF.

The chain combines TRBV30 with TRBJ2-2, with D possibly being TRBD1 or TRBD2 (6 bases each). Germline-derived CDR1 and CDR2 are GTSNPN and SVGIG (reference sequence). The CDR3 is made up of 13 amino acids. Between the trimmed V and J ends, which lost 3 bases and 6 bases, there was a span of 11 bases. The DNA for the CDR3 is TGTGCCTGGAGACAGGGACTTGCCGGGGAGCTGTTTTTT. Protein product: CAWRQGLAGELFF. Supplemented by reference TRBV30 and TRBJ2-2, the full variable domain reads SQTIHQWPATLVQPVGSPLSLECTVEGTSNPNLYWYRQAAGRGLQLLFYSVGIGQISSEVPQNLSASRPQDRQFILSSKKLLLSDSGFYLCAWRQGLAGELFFGEGSRLTVL.

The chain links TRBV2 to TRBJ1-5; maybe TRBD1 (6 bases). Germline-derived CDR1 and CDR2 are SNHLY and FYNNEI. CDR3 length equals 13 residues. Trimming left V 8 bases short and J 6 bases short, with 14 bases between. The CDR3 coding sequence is TGTGCCAGCCTCAGGGAGGGGGGTCAGCCCCAGCATTTT. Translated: CASLREGGQPQHF.

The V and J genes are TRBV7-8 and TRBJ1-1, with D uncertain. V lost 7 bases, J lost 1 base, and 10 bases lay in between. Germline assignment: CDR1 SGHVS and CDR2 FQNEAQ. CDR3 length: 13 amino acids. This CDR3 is CASIPAGNTEAFF. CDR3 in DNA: TGTGCCAGCATCCCAGCGGGGAACACTGAAGCTTTCTTT.

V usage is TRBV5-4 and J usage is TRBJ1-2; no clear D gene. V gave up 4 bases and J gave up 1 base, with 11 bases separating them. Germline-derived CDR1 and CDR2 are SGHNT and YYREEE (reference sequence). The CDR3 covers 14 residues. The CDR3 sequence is CASSHRKDNYGYTF. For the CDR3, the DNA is TGTGCCAGCAGCCACCGAAAAGATAACTATGGCTACACCTTC.

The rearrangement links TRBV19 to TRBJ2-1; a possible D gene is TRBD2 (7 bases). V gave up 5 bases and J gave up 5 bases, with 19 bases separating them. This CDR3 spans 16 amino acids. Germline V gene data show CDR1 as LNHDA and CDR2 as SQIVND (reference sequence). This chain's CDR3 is CASSARRGGGDNEQFF. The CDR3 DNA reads TGTGCCAGTAGTGCAAGAAGGGGCGGGGGCGACAATGAGCAGTTCTTC.

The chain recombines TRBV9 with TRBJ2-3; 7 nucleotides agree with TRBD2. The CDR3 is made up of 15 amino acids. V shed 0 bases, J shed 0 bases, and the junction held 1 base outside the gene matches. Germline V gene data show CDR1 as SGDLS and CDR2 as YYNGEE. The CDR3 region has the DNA TGTGCCAGCAGCGTAGCGGGGGGAAGCACAGATACGCAGTATTTT. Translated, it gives CASSVAGGSTDTQYF.

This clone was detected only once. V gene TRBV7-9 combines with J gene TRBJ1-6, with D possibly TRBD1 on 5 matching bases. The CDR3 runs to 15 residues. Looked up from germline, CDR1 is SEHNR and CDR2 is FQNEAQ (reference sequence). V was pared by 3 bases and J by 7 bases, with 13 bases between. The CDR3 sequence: CASSLIGARNSPLHF. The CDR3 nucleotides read TGTGCCAGCAGCTTGATCGGGGCCCGAAATTCACCCCTCCACTTT.

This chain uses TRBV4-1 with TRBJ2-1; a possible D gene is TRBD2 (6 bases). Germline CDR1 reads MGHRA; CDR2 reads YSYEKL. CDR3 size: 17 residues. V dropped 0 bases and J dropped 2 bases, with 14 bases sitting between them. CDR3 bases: TGCGCCAGCAGCCAAGATCTGCGGGGCAGAACCTACAATGAGCAGTTCTTC. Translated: CASSQDLRGRTYNEQFF.

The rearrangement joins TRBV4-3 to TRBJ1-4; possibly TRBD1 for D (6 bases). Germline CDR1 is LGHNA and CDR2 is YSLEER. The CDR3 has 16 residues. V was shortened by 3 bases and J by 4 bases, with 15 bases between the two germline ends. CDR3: CASSQARTAFNEKLFF. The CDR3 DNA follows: TGCGCCAGCAGCCAGGCCAGGACAGCATTTAATGAAAAACTGTTTTTT.

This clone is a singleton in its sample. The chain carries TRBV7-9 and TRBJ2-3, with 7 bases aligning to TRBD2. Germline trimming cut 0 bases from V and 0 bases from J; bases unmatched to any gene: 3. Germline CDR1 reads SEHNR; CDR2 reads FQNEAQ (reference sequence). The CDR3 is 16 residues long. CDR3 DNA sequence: TGTGCCAGCAGCTTAGCGCTAGCGGCTAGCACAGATACGCAGTATTTT. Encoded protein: CASSLALAASTDTQYF.

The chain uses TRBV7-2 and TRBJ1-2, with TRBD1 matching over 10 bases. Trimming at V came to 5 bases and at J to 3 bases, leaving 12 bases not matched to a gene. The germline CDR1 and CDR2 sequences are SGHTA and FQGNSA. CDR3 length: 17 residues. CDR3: CASSPKGTGDVYYGYTF. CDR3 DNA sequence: TGTGCCAGCAGCCCAAAAGGGACAGGGGACGTCTACTATGGCTACACCTTC.